These T cell receptor beta chains were read from a single sample in a study of untreated major depressive disorder. The assay was immunoSEQ multiplex PCR, and TCRdb's table has in-frame clones only and misses some. The sample gives around 20,000 clones, about 93% of which show up once; around 0.3% is in the top ten. The specimen sequenced was CD4+ T cells from PBMCs. The source of these receptors is a man aged 25 to 40 in good health. The CDR3 runs from the conserved cysteine through the conserved F or W. Fields, in order: D gene, V gene, CDR3 protein. D genes are given only for firm matches.

.	TRBV6-5	CASRFANTGELFF
.	TRBV25-1	CASSGSRAPTNEKLFF
.	TRBV4-3	CASSPDGATNYGYTF
.	TRBV6-5	CASQSPGANVLTF
.	TRBV15	CATSSTWEQFF
TRBD1	TRBV5-1	CASSIQTGGEAFF
.	TRBV7-2	CASSSPSGTGSGNEQFF
.	TRBV4-1	CASSLSPGALGNQPQHF
TRBD2	TRBV18	CASSRNSGGGSYEQYF
.	TRBV4-1	CASSLNTGSSYEQYF
.	TRBV5-4	CASKGHMNTEAFF
.	TRBV7-3	CASSSPTLGEQFF
TRBD1	TRBV19	CASSQDRGDYGYTF
TRBD2	TRBV9	CASSPTGGSGEQYF